This TCR beta chain was recovered during a study of blood T cell repertoires in COVID-19. Profiling relied on immunoSEQ multiplex PCR, and the TCRdb table lists in-frame clones only, not all of them. The sample records 150,000 to 200,000 clones, over 75% being singletons. The CDR3 sequence is 14 residues long. Trimming shortened V by 5 bases and J by 11 bases, and 16 bases separated the two germline ends. Per germline, CDR1 MDHEN and CDR2 SYDVKM. Adults between about 18 and 95 years of age took part from fewer than 30 US areas. The sequence derives from a man aged 45 to 65 who had recovered from COVID-19. The sequenced material came from PBMCs or T cells enriched from blood (not recorded which). The chain is built from TRBV28 and TRBJ1-6, with D perhaps TRBD1 (5 bases). In DNA, the CDR3 is TGTGCCAGCAGTCAAACCAGGGAAGGCCCACCCCTCCACTTT. This sequence encodes CASSQTREGPPLHF.